The T cell receptor beta chain under discussion was sequenced for a study of control samples from healthy donors and cancer patients. The CDR3 sequence is 17 residues long. Profiled with immunoSEQ multiplex PCR; TCRdb holds only in-frame clones, not every one. Of approximately 90,000 clones in the sample, 70% to 90% were seen once. The sample comprised blood. The chain couples TRBV21-1 to TRBJ1-5; TRBD1, the table's D call, lacks a check against the DNA. TRBV21-1 is classified as a pseudogene. The sequence came from a woman in her thirties or forties in good health. CDR3 amino acids: CASSPLGPGSTNQPQHF. The CDR3, as DNA: TGTGCCAGCAGCCCCTTGGGGCCAGGGTCCACCAATCAGCCCCAGCATTTT.